This T cell receptor beta chain stems from a study of T cells after yellow fever vaccination. Study observations and caveats: Some clonotypes, a small share, were shared between CD4 and CD8 compartments. Boosting was followed by the reappearance of most primary-vaccination clones (less than 98% CD4, about 88% CD8). By day 5 rather than day 15, the secondary response had peaked, though it was weaker.

The germline V and J ends were trimmed by 8 bases and 10 bases, with 17 bases remaining between them. Germline V lookup: CDR1 MDHEN, CDR2 SYDVKM. The CDR3 is 13 amino acids. This clonotype was detected many times. No antigen is known for it. For TCR, cDNA came from 5'RACE template switching, which added a universal primer site and UMIs. Each CDR3 protein gets one entry after TCRdb re-called the 5' RACE reads with MiXCR. Of roughly 400,000 distinct CDR3 sequences listed, about 17% are singletons. Sample: PBMCs, taken before the yellow fever booster vaccination. The chain is built from TRBV28 and TRBJ1-4, with no clear D. This clonotype was sampled from a man between 18 and 29 years old who received the YFV17D yellow fever vaccine. In DNA form, the CDR3 reads TGTGCCAGCGGAGACGGTGTTCGTAGAAAACTGTTTTTT. This sequence encodes CASGDGVRRKLFF.